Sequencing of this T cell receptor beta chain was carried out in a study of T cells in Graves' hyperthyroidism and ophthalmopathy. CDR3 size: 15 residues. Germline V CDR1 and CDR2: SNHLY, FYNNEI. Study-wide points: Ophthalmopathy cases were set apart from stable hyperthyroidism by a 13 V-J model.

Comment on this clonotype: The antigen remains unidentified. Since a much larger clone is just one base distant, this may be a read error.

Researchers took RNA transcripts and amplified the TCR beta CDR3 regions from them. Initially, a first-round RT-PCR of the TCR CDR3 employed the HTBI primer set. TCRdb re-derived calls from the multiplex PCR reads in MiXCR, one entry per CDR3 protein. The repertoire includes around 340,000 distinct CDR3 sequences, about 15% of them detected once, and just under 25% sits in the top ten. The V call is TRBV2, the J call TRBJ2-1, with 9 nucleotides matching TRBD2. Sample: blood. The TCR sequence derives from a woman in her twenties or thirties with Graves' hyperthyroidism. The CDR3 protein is CASSFSGRPPNERFF. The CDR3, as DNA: TGTGCCAGCAGTTTCAGCGGGAGGCCGCCCAATGAGCGGTTCTTC. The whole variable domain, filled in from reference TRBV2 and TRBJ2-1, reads EPEVTQTPSHQVTQMGQEVILRCVPISNHLYFYWYRQILGQKVEFLVSFYNNEISEKSEIFDDQFSVERPDGSNFTLKIRSTKLEDSAMYFCASSFSGRPPNERFFGPGTRLTVL.